A selection of T cell receptor beta chains follows, all from one sample in a study of cytomegalovirus exposure and HLA in healthy donors. Here immunoSEQ multiplex PCR was the method, and the copy in TCRdb shows in-frame clones only, minus some. The sample carries about 160,000 clones, more than 65% recorded once. Specimen: PBMCs. Receptor source: a woman in her forties or fifties in good health and CMV-seronegative. CDR3s include the opening cysteine and the closing phenylalanine or tryptophan. D genes are given only for firm matches. Expanded clones are given a class, and other clones once, few, many or no size at all.

clone size	V gene	J gene	D gene	CDR3 protein	CDR3 DNA
NA	TRBV15	TRBJ2-7	TRBD1	CATSRVTGGYEQYF	TGTGCCACCAGCAGAGTGACAGGGGGGTACGAGCAGTACTTC
NA	TRBV7-3	TRBJ2-5	TRBD2	CASSLRGGLAGAETQYF	TGTGCCAGCAGCTTAAGGGGGGGCCTAGCGGGAGCAGAGACCCAGTACTTC
NA	TRBV5-4	TRBJ2-5	NA	CASSPSLRGETQYF	TGTGCCAGCAGCCCATCCCTAAGGGGGGAGACCCAGTACTTC
NA	TRBV9	TRBJ2-1	TRBD1	CASSETGGSYNEQFF	TGTGCCAGCAGCGAAACAGGGGGCTCCTACAATGAGCAGTTCTTC
NA	TRBV7-8	TRBJ2-1	TRBD1	CASSSLTGVSYNEQFF	TGTGCCAGCAGCTCCTTAACAGGGGTGAGCTACAATGAGCAGTTCTTC
NA	TRBV28	TRBJ1-2	NA	CASSLGGGYGYTF	TGTGCCAGCAGCCTGGGGGGGGGTTATGGCTACACCTTC
once	TRBV10-3	TRBJ2-5	NA	CAISPQQGSTGTQYF	TGTGCCATCAGTCCCCAACAGGGTAGTACGGGGACCCAGTACTTC
NA	TRBV5-5	TRBJ2-5	TRBD2	CASRPLAGGPRETQYF	TGTGCCAGCAGGCCACTAGCGGGAGGGCCGCGAGAGACCCAGTACTTC
NA	TRBV29-1	TRBJ1-2	NA	CSVDRGTYGYTF	TGCAGCGTTGACAGGGGAACCTATGGCTACACCTTC
once	TRBV13	TRBJ1-6	TRBD1	CASSLGDRVQSPLHF	TGTGCCAGCAGCCTGGGGGACAGGGTACAGTCACCCCTCCACTTT
NA	TRBV19	TRBJ2-1	NA	CASSFRDTSYNEQFF	TGTGCCAGTAGTTTCCGGGACACCTCCTACAATGAGCAGTTCTTC
NA	TRBV11-2	TRBJ2-1	TRBD1	CASSKEVGGQGYNEQFF	TGTGCCAGCAGCAAAGAGGTAGGGGGACAGGGTTACAATGAGCAGTTCTTC
NA	TRBV28	TRBJ1-2	TRBD1	CASSSGQGVYGYTF	TGTGCCAGCAGTTCGGGACAGGGGGTCTACGGCTACACCTTC
NA	TRBV7-2	TRBJ1-1	NA	CASSPSTEAFF	TGTGCCAGCAGCCCATCCACTGAAGCTTTCTTT
few	TRBV28	TRBJ2-3	NA	CASTSPREGLGTDTQYF	TGTGCCAGCACCTCACCGCGCGAGGGTTTAGGCACAGATACGCAGTATTTT
NA	TRBV28	TRBJ2-1	NA	CASSFDILDNNEQFF	TGTGCCAGCAGTTTCGACATTCTGGACAACAATGAGCAGTTCTTC
NA	TRBV2	TRBJ1-6	TRBD1	CASIDQGASYNSPLHF	TGTGCCAGCATAGATCAGGGGGCCTCCTATAATTCACCCCTCCACTTT
NA	TRBV18	TRBJ1-5	NA	CASSPPQNNQPQHF	TGTGCCAGCTCCCCCCCCCAAAACAATCAGCCCCAGCATTTT
NA	TRBV5-4	TRBJ2-7	NA	CASSSPPGVRGIGEQYF	TGTGCCAGCAGCTCACCCCCGGGTGTCAGGGGCATAGGCGAGCAGTACTTC
NA	TRBV4-3	TRBJ2-6	NA	CASSPRQVPYSGANVLTF	TGCGCCAGCAGCCCTAGACAGGTACCCTACTCTGGGGCCAACGTCCTGACTTTC
NA	TRBV29-1	TRBJ1-2	NA	CSGGEGGFGYTF	TGCAGCGGGGGGGAGGGGGGCTTCGGCTACACCTTC
NA	TRBV27	TRBJ2-7	NA	CASRPAGIYEQYF	TGTGCCAGCAGACCGGCCGGGATCTACGAGCAGTACTTC